This is a list of T cell receptor beta chains from one sample in a study of blood T cell repertoires in COVID-19. Generated by immunoSEQ multiplex PCR, the TCRdb table keeps only in-frame clones and is missing some. The sample consists of a few hundred thousand clones, more than 75% of them appearing once. The sequenced sample was peripheral blood. These receptor sequences come from a man in his forties or fifties who had recovered from COVID-19. Both conserved end residues are part of each CDR3. D genes are given only for firm matches. Only part of the rows carry a size: once, few, many, or a class if the clone is expanded.

J gene,V gene,D gene,CDR3 length,clone size,CDR3 DNA,CDR3 protein
TRBJ2-7,TRBV11-2,TRBD2,14,NA,TGTGCCAGCAGCCCTCGACTAGCGGGTTTTGAGCAGTACTTC,CASSPRLAGFEQYF
TRBJ1-2,TRBV7-2,TRBD1,14,NA,TGTGCCAGCAGCTTAGGGGACAGGATCTATGGCTACACCTTC,CASSLGDRIYGYTF
TRBJ2-3,TRBV5-1,NA,16,NA,TGCGCCAGCAGCTTCTCCAGCGGAAGAAACACAGATACGCAGTATTTT,CASSFSSGRNTDTQYF
TRBJ2-1,TRBV27,TRBD2,14,NA,TGTGCCAGCAGTCCGGGACTAGCTTTTGGTGAGCAGTTCTTC,CASSPGLAFGEQFF
TRBJ1-1,TRBV7-8,TRBD1,15,NA,TGTGCCAGCAGCTTTAGACTAGGACAGGGTGCTGAAGCTTTCTTT,CASSFRLGQGAEAFF
TRBJ2-5,TRBV6-5,NA,13,NA,TGTGCCAGCAGCCGCGGGGTCCAAGAGACCCAGTACTTC,CASSRGVQETQYF
TRBJ2-6,TRBV18,NA,14,NA,TGTGCCAGCTCACCACCTGGCGGGGCCAACGTCCTGACTTTC,CASSPPGGANVLTF
TRBJ1-1,TRBV7-2,TRBD1,14,NA,TGTGCCAGCAGCAAGGACAGGGGGCTCACTGAAGCTTTCTTT,CASSKDRGLTEAFF
TRBJ1-6,TRBV30,TRBD1,14,few,TGTGCCTTTCAGGGGGCGGCCTATAATTCACCCCTCCACTTT,CAFQGAAYNSPLHF
TRBJ1-2,TRBV7-2,NA,13,NA,TGTGCCAGCAGCTTAGCTGGGGGCAATGGCTACACCTTC,CASSLAGGNGYTF
TRBJ1-5,TRBV4-3,TRBD1,15,NA,TGCGCCAGCAGCCAAGACAGGGGGCGAGATCAGCCCCAGCATTTT,CASSQDRGRDQPQHF
TRBJ2-5,TRBV7-9,NA,14,NA,TGTGCCAGCAGCCCCGGAGTCCTTCAAGAGACCCAGTACTTC,CASSPGVLQETQYF
TRBJ1-2,TRBV24-1,NA,11,NA,TGTGCCACCCTATCCGTCTATGGCTACACCTTC,CATLSVYGYTF
TRBJ2-7,TRBV5-4,NA,12,once,TGTGCCAGCAGCTTACCGGGGGACGAGCAGTACTTC,CASSLPGDEQYF
TRBJ2-5,TRBV5-6,NA,14,NA,TGTGCCAGCAGCCAAGGGGGGGACCTAGAGACCCAGTACTTC,CASSQGGDLETQYF
TRBJ1-2,TRBV3-1/TRBV3-2,NA,13,once,TGTGCCAGCAGCGAACAGGGTTTATATGGCTACACCTTC,CASSEQGLYGYTF
TRBJ2-5,TRBV7-2,TRBD1,16,NA,TGTGCCAGCAGAAGGGACAGTTATAGGCCTCAAGAGACCCAGTACTTC,CASRRDSYRPQETQYF
TRBJ2-2,TRBV11-3,TRBD1,15,NA,TGTGCCAGCAGCTTTGGGCAGGGGGTCAACGGGGAGCTGTTTTTT,CASSFGQGVNGELFF
TRBJ2-3,TRBV5-6,NA,14,NA,TGTGCCAGCAGCCCGGAGGGGAGTACAGATACGCAGTATTTT,CASSPEGSTDTQYF
TRBJ2-1,TRBV5-4,TRBD2,15,NA,TGTGCCAGCAGCTTGGAAGCGGGGGGGCAAGGGGAGCAGTTCTTC,CASSLEAGGQGEQFF
TRBJ2-7,TRBV27,TRBD1,14,NA,TGTGCCAGCAGTCAGAGACAGGGGGCCTACGAGCAGTACTTC,CASSQRQGAYEQYF
TRBJ2-1,TRBV7-9,TRBD2,17,NA,TGTGCCAGCAGCTTACTCGCTAGCGGGAGCCCTTACAATGAGCAGTTCTTC,CASSLLASGSPYNEQFF
TRBJ2-7,TRBV7-2,NA,13,once,TGTGCCAGCAGCTTAGGGGTCGGGTACGAGCAGTACTTC,CASSLGVGYEQYF
TRBJ1-1,TRBV3-1/TRBV3-2,NA,14,NA,TGTGCCAGCAGCCAGGGGCCCAAGGGGACTGAAGCTTTCTTT,CASSQGPKGTEAFF
TRBJ2-7,TRBV9,NA,14,NA,TGTGCCAGCAGCGTAGGGGGAGACAACTACGAGCAGTACTTC,CASSVGGDNYEQYF
TRBJ2-3,TRBV29-1,TRBD1,15,NA,TGCAGCGTCCGCCCCGGGACAGGGAAAACAGATACGCAGTATTTT,CSVRPGTGKTDTQYF
TRBJ2-7,TRBV4-2,TRBD2,14,once,TGTGCCAGCAGCCGAGGGGACTACCCCTACGAGCAGTACTTC,CASSRGDYPYEQYF
TRBJ2-5,TRBV25-1,TRBD1,14,NA,TGTGCCAGCAGTGGATGGACAGGGCGAGAGACCCAGTACTTC,CASSGWTGRETQYF
TRBJ2-7,TRBV29-1,TRBD1,12,few,TGCAGCGCCAGGACAGGGACCTACGAGCAGTACTTC,CSARTGTYEQYF
TRBJ2-5,TRBV2,TRBD1,15,NA,TGTGCCAGCAGCGAGAATGACAGGGTTGAAGAGACCCAGTACTTC,CASSENDRVEETQYF
TRBJ2-7,TRBV11-2,TRBD2,17,NA,TGTGCCAGCAGTCTAGGGACTAGCGGGGGCTTTTTATACGAGCAGTACTTC,CASSLGTSGGFLYEQYF
TRBJ1-2,TRBV5-4,TRBD1,14,NA,TGTGCCAGCAGCTTGGACAGGGGTGAGCATGGCTACACCTTC,CASSLDRGEHGYTF
TRBJ2-1,TRBV5-4,NA,16,once,TGTGCCAGCAGCTTGAGGGATCTAGCACGTTACAATGAGCAGTTCTTC,CASSLRDLARYNEQFF
TRBJ2-1,TRBV9,NA,14,once,TGTGCCAGCAGCGTAGACCCTAGAGGGAATGAGCAGTTCTTC,CASSVDPRGNEQFF
TRBJ2-1,TRBV6-5,NA,15,NA,TGTGCCAGCAGTTCCCCCGCTGGCAGCTACAATGAGCAGTTCTTC,CASSSPAGSYNEQFF
TRBJ2-1,TRBV10-1,NA,12,NA,TGCGCCAGCAGAGAGGGGCACAATGAGCAGTTCTTC,CASREGHNEQFF
TRBJ2-1,TRBV7-3,TRBD1,14,NA,TGTGCCAGCAGTAAGTCAGGGGGTTCGAATGAGCAGTTCTTC,CASSKSGGSNEQFF
TRBJ2-3,TRBV10-2,TRBD2,16,NA,TGCGCCAGCAAGACTAGCGGGGGGCCTAGCACAGATACGCAGTATTTT,CASKTSGGPSTDTQYF
TRBJ2-5,TRBV19,NA,15,NA,TGTGCCAGTAGTATAAAAGGGGATCCCCAAGAGACCCAGTACTTC,CASSIKGDPQETQYF
TRBJ2-3,TRBV14,TRBD1,17,NA,TGTGCCAGCAGCCAAGATTGGGGGACAGGAGACACAGATACGCAGTATTTT,CASSQDWGTGDTDTQYF
TRBJ2-5,TRBV7-2,NA,14,NA,TGTGCCAGCAGCTTGGCTAGCTTGGGAGAGACCCAGTACTTC,CASSLASLGETQYF
TRBJ2-3,TRBV29-1,NA,11,NA,TGCAGCACCGGTACCGGGGATACGCAGTATTTT,CSTGTGDTQYF
TRBJ2-3,TRBV7-9,NA,15,NA,TGTGCCAGCAGCGTTGGACTCTCGGCCCTAGATACGCAGTATTTT,CASSVGLSALDTQYF
TRBJ1-1,TRBV6-5,NA,14,NA,TGTGCCAGCAGATCCCGGACACTGAACACTGAAGCTTTCTTT,CASRSRTLNTEAFF
TRBJ2-5,TRBV6-5,NA,13,NA,TGTGCCAGCATCTCGGACAGCGGGAAGACCCAGTACTTC,CASISDSGKTQYF
TRBJ2-1,TRBV23-1,NA,15,NA,TGCGCCAGCAGTCAGCGGTACTGCTCCTACAATGAGCAGTTCTTC,CASSQRYCSYNEQFF
TRBJ2-1,TRBV6-5,NA,16,NA,TGTGCCAGCAGTTACTCGCGGGCAAACGGGCACGATGAGCAGTTCTTC,CASSYSRANGHDEQFF
TRBJ2-7,TRBV6-2/TRBV6-3,NA,13,NA,TGTGCCAGCAGCAATACAGTTGCCTACGAGCAGTACTTC,CASSNTVAYEQYF